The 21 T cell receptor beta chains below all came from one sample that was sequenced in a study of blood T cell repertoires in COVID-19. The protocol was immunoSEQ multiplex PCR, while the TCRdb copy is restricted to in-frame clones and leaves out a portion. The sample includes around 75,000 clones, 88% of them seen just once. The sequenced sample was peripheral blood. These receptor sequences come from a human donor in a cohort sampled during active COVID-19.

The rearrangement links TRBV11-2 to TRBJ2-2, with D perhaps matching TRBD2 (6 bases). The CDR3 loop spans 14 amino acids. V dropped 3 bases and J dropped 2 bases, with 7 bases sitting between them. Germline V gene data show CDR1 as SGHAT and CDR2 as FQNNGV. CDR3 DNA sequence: TGTGCCAGCAGCTTGGAGGGAAACACCGGGGAGCTGTTTTTT. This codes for CASSLEGNTGELFF.

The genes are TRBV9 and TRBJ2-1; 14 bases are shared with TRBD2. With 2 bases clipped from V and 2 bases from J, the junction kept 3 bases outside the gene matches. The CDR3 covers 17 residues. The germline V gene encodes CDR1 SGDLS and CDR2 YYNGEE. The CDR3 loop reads CASSVGLAGDTYNEQFF. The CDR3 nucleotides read TGTGCCAGCAGCGTGGGACTAGCGGGGGACACCTACAATGAGCAGTTCTTC.

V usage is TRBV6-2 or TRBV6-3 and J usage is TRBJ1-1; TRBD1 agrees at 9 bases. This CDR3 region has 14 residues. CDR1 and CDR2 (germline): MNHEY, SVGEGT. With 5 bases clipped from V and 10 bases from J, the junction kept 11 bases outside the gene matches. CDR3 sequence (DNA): TGTGCCAGCAGTGTGGACAGGGGATCACTTAGAGCTTTCTTT. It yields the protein CASSVDRGSLRAFF.

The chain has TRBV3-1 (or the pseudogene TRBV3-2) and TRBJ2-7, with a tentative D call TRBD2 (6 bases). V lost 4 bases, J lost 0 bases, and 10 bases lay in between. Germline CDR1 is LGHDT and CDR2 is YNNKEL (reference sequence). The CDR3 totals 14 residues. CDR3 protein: CASSPGLNSYEQYF. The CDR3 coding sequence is TGTGCCAGCAGCCCGGGACTGAACTCCTACGAGCAGTACTTC.

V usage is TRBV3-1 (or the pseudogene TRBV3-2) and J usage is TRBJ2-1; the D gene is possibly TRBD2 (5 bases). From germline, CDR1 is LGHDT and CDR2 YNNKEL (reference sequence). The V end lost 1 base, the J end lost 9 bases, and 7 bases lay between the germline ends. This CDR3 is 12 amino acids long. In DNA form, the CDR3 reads TGTGCCAGCAGCCAAGTAGGAGGTGAGCAGTTCTTC. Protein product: CASSQVGGEQFF.

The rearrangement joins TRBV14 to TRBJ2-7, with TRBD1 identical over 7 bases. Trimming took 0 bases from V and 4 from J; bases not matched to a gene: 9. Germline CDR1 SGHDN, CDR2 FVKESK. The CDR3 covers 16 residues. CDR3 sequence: CASSQEEGTAPYEQYF. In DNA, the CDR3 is TGTGCCAGCAGCCAAGAAGAGGGGACAGCGCCTTACGAGCAGTACTTC.

The CDR3 DNA reads as TGCAGCGCCGTCCGGCTAGCGGGAGCCCGCTCCTACAATGAGCAGTTCTTC. Its translation is CSAVRLAGARSYNEQFF. The V call is TRBV29-1, the J call TRBJ2-1; 10 bases are shared with TRBD2. Trimming at V came to 7 bases and at J to 0 bases, leaving 12 bases not matched to a gene. This CDR3 contains 17 residues. CDR1 SQVTM and CDR2 ANQGSEA come from the germline V gene.

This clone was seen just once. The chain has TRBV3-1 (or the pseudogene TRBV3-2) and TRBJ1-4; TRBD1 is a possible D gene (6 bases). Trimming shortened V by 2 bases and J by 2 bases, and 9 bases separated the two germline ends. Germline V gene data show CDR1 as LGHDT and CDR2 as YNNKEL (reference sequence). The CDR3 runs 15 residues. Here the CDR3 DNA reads TGTGCCAGCAGCCAACCGACAGGCACTAATGAAAAACTGTTTTTT. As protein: CASSQPTGTNEKLFF.

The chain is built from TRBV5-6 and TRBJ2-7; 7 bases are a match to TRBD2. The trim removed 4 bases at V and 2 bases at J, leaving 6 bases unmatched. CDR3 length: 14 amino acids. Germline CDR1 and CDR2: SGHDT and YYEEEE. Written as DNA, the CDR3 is TGTGCCAGCAGCCCGACTAGCCTTCCCTACGAGCAGTACTTC. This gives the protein CASSPTSLPYEQYF.

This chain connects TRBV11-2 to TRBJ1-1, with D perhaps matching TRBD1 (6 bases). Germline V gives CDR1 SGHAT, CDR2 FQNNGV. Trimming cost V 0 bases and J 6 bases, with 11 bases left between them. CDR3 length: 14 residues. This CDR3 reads CASSLDYRVPEAFF. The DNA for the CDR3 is TGTGCCAGCAGCTTAGACTACAGGGTGCCTGAAGCTTTCTTT. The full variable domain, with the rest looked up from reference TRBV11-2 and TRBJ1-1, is EAGVAQSPRYKIIEKRQSVAFWCNPISGHATLYWYQQILGQGPKLLIQFQNNGVVDDSQLPKDRFSAERLKGVDSTLKIQPAKLEDSAVYLCASSLDYRVPEAFFGQGTRLTVV.

The CDR3 DNA reads as TGTGCCAGCAGTGAAGAGGGCGGGGCGGTATTTGGCTACACCTTC. This codes for CASSEEGGAVFGYTF. The chain uses TRBV25-1 and TRBJ1-2; TRBD1 is a possible D gene (5 bases). V was pared by 2 bases and J by 7 bases, with 17 bases between. This CDR3 contains 15 residues. Germline-derived CDR1 and CDR2 are MGHDK and SYGVNS.

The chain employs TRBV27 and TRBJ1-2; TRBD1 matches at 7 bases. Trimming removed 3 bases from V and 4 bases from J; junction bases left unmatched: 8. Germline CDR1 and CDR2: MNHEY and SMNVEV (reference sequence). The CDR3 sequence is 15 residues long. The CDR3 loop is CASSLSGGPAYGYTF. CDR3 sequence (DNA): TGTGCCAGCAGTTTGTCAGGGGGTCCTGCCTATGGCTACACCTTC.

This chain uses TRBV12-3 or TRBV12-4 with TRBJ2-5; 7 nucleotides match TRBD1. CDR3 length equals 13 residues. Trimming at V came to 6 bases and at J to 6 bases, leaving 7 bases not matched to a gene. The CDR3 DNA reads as TGTGCCAGCAGAGAGACAGGGATCCAGACCCAGTACTTC. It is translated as CASRETGIQTQYF.

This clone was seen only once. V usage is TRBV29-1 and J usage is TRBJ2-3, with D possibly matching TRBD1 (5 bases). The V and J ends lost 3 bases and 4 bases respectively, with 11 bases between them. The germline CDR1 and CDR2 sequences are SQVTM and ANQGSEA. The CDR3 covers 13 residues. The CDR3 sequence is CSVDRGISDTQYF. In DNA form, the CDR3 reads TGCAGCGTTGATAGGGGAATCTCAGATACGCAGTATTTT.

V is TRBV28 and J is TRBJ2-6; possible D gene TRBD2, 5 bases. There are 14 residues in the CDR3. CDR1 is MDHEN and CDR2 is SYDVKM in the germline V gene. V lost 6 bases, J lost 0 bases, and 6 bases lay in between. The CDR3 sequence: CASRAVSGANVLTF. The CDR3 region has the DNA TGTGCCAGCAGAGCGGTCTCTGGGGCCAACGTCCTGACTTTC.

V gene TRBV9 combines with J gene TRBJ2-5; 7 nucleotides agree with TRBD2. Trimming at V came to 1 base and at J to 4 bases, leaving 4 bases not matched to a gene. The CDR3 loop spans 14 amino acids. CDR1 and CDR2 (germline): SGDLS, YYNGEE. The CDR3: CASSVQPGGETQYF. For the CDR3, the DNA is TGTGCCAGCAGCGTACAACCGGGGGGAGAGACCCAGTACTTC. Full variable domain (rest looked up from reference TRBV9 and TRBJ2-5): DSGVTQTPKHLITATGQRVTLRCSPRSGDLSVYWYQQSLDQGLQFLIQYYNGEERAKGNILERFSAQQFPDLHSELNLSSLELGDSALYFCASSVQPGGETQYFGPGTRLLVL.

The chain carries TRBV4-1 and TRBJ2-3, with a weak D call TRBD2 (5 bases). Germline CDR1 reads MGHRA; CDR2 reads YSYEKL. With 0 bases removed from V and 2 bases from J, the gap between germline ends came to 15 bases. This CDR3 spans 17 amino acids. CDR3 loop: CASSQEVEGSFTDTQYF. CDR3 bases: TGCGCCAGCAGCCAAGAGGTTGAGGGCAGCTTCACAGATACGCAGTATTTT.

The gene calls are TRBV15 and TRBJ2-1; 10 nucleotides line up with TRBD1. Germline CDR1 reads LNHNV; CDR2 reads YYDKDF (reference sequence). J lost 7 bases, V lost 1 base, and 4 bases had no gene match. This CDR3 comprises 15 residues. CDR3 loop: CATSRAGTGANEQFF. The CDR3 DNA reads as TGTGCCACCAGCAGAGCCGGGACAGGGGCAAATGAGCAGTTCTTC.

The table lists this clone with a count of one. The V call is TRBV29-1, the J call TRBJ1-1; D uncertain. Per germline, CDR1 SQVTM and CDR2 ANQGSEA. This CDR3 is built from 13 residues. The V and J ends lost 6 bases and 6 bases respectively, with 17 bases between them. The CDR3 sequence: CSVYGRGRAEAFF. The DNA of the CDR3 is TGCAGCGTCTATGGACGGGGAAGGGCTGAAGCTTTCTTT.

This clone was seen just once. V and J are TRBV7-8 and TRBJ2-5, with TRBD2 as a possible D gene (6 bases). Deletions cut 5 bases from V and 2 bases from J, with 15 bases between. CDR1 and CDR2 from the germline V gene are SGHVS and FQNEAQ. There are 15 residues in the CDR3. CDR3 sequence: CASSPAGGAQETQYF. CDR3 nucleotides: TGTGCCAGCAGCCCCGCCGGCGGGGCGCAAGAGACCCAGTACTTC.

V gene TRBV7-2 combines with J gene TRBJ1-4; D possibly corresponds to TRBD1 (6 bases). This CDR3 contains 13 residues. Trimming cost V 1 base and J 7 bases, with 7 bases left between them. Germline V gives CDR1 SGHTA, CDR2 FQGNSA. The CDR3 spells CASSLGQAEKLFF. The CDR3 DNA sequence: TGTGCCAGCAGCTTAGGACAGGCTGAAAAACTGTTTTTT.